A single sample is the source of the 10 T cell receptor beta chains below, sequenced in a study of T cells after yellow fever vaccination. Using its own MiXCR run on the 5' RACE reads, TCRdb lists one record per CDR3 protein. The sample consists of about 320,000 distinct CDR3 sequences, approximately 7% of them appearing once. The specimen was PBMCs, collected more than 35 days after the first yellow fever vaccination. These receptors originate from a young man who received the YFV17D yellow fever vaccine.

The sample holds many counts of this clonotype. The V and J genes are TRBV5-1 and TRBJ1-2; D gene uncertain. The CDR3 runs to 14 residues. The germline gives CDR1 SGHRS, CDR2 YFSETQ. The V gene lost 0 bases and the J gene lost 6 bases, with 12 bases spanning the gap. The CDR3 here is CASSLAAGENGYTF. The CDR3 nucleotides read TGCGCCAGCAGCTTGGCTGCGGGCGAGAATGGCTACACCTTC.

This clonotype was seen only a few times. The V and J genes are TRBV7-2 and TRBJ2-3, with D unclear. CDR1 SGHTA and CDR2 FQGNSA come from the germline V gene. The CDR3 covers 15 residues. V dropped 2 bases and J dropped 9 bases, with 18 bases sitting between them. The CDR3 nucleotides read TGTGCCAGCAGCTTAAAGCTCGGGTCAGCCCAGACGCAGTATTTT. Translation gives CASSLKLGSAQTQYF.

This clonotype has more than one count but fewer than ten. V usage is TRBV27 and J usage is TRBJ1-3; 7 bases fit TRBD1. The V segment lost 5 bases and the J segment 3 bases; nucleotides outside the gene matches: 7. The CDR3 has 15 residues. From germline, CDR1 is MNHEY and CDR2 SMNVEV (reference sequence). The CDR3 nucleotides are TGTGCCAGCAGTCCATATAGGGGGCTTGGAAACACCATATATTTT. This sequence encodes CASSPYRGLGNTIYF.

The rearrangement uses TRBV9 and TRBJ1-1; TRBD1 is a possible D gene (6 bases). The CDR3 is 14 residues long. The V and J ends lost 0 bases and 5 bases respectively, with 11 bases between them. Germline values: CDR1 SGDLS, CDR2 YYNGEE. CDR3 nucleotides: TGTGCCAGCAGCGTAGAGGCAGGGGATACTGAAGCTTTCTTT. Encoded protein: CASSVEAGDTEAFF.

The rearrangement links TRBV9 to TRBJ2-2, with 13 nucleotides matching TRBD2. J was trimmed by 6 bases and V by 3 bases; bases with no gene match: 2. Germline values: CDR1 SGDLS, CDR2 YYNGEE. CDR3 length: 15 amino acids. Here the CDR3 DNA reads TGTGCCAGCAGCGCAACTAGCGGGGGGGCCGGGGAGCTGTTTTTT. Its protein product is CASSATSGGAGELFF.

This chain connects TRBV18 to TRBJ2-4, with D unclear. The germline V gene encodes CDR1 KGHSH and CDR2 LQKENI. This CDR3 region has 14 residues. The V and J ends lost 2 bases and 7 bases respectively, with 12 bases between them. The CDR3 loop reads CASSPDGAPNIQYF. The DNA for the CDR3 is TGTGCCAGCTCACCAGACGGAGCCCCCAACATTCAGTACTTC.

V gene TRBV29-1 combines with J gene TRBJ2-5, with a tentative D call TRBD1 (5 bases). Germline V gene lookup returns CDR1 SQVTM and CDR2 ANQGSEA. The CDR3 covers 13 residues. V was clipped by 7 bases and J by 2 bases, with 14 bases between them. The CDR3 spells CSGAVGRQETQYF. The CDR3 DNA is TGCAGCGGTGCTGTGGGGCGGCAAGAGACCCAGTACTTC.

Only a few counts were recorded for this clonotype. The chain uses TRBV5-5 and TRBJ1-1; unclear D gene. The ends were cut back, 5 bases at V and 1 base at J, with 9 bases in the middle. The germline V gene has CDR1 SGHKS and CDR2 YYEKEE (reference sequence). The CDR3 length is 13 residues. CDR3 residues: CASSVGPNTEAFF. CDR3 in DNA: TGTGCCAGCAGTGTTGGACCGAACACTGAAGCTTTCTTT.

V is TRBV6-2 or TRBV6-3 and J is TRBJ2-1; no clear D. The CDR3 spans 16 residues. The germline V gene encodes CDR1 MNHEY and CDR2 SVGEGT. V gave up 7 bases and J gave up 6 bases, with 22 bases separating them. Here the CDR3 reads CASKLIWTDARNEQFF. The CDR3 region has the DNA TGTGCCAGCAAATTAATCTGGACGGATGCCCGCAATGAGCAGTTCTTC.

The sample holds a few counts of this clonotype. V and J are TRBV20-1 and TRBJ2-2; D not certain. Looked up from germline, CDR1 is DFQATT and CDR2 is SNEGSKA (reference sequence). Trimming took off 1 base at V and 1 base at J, with 13 bases between the two ends. The CDR3 length is 16 residues. The CDR3 DNA reads as TGCAGTGCTAGAGCTCCCGAGGCGGTGAACACCGGGGAGCTGTTTTTT. Protein product: CSARAPEAVNTGELFF.